These 14 T cell receptor beta chains were all obtained from the same sample, sequenced in a study of radiotherapy plus CTLA-4 blockade in lung cancer. Produced via immunoSEQ multiplex PCR; TCRdb's table is partial and in-frame only. The profile covers approximately 100,000 clones, with 75% to 90% appearing a single time and approximately 3.4% taken by the ten largest. Sequences were derived from peripheral blood, sampled from a patient treated with radiotherapy plus ipilimumab. These receptors were collected from a human donor with non-small cell lung cancer who had a partial response to radiotherapy plus ipilimumab.

This clone has just a few counts. The V call is TRBV5-5, the J call TRBJ2-1; no clear D. CDR3 length: 14 amino acids. V gave up 5 bases and J gave up 0 bases, with 9 bases separating them. Germline CDR1 is SGHKS and CDR2 is YYEKEE (reference sequence). CDR3 bases: TGTGCCAGCAGTTACTCGAGCTCCTACAATGAGCAGTTCTTC. Protein product: CASSYSSSYNEQFF. Using reference TRBV5-5 and TRBJ2-1 for the parts outside the CDR3, the full variable domain is DAGVTQSPTHLIKTRGQQVTLRCSPISGHKSVSWYQQVLGQGPQFIFQYYEKEERGRGNFPDRFSARQFPNYSSELNVNALLLGDSALYLCASSYSSSYNEQFFGPGTRLTVL.

V usage is TRBV6-1 and J usage is TRBJ2-7; D gene uncertain. The ends were cut back, 5 bases at V and 1 base at J, with 9 bases in the middle. The CDR3 spans 13 residues. In germline, CDR1 is MNHNS, CDR2 SASEGT. The CDR3 bases are TGTGCCAGCAGTATGGTCGGTTCCTACGAGCAGTACTTC. This codes for CASSMVGSYEQYF.

The V and J genes are TRBV18 and TRBJ2-7, with a possible D match to TRBD1 (5 bases). CDR1 is KGHSH and CDR2 is LQKENI in the germline V gene. CDR3 size: 13 residues. Trimming removed 3 bases from V and 3 bases from J, with 9 bases in between. CDR3 region: CASSPTADYEQYF. CDR3 sequence (DNA): TGTGCCAGCTCACCGACAGCCGACTACGAGCAGTACTTC.

This clone was counted between two and nine times. This chain connects TRBV7-9 to TRBJ1-4; D remains unclear. V was cut by 1 base and J by 8 bases, with 5 bases left in between. The CDR3 loop spans 12 amino acids. The V gene's germline CDR1 is SEHNR and CDR2 FQNEAQ (reference sequence). The CDR3 nucleotides are TGTGCCAGCAGCTTAGTACGGGAAAAACTGTTTTTT. Its protein is CASSLVREKLFF.

The chain recombines TRBV9 with TRBJ2-7; 11 nucleotides align to TRBD2. The CDR3 sequence is 14 residues long. V lost 4 bases to trimming and J lost 3 bases; unmatched junction nucleotides: 3. Germline-derived CDR1 and CDR2 are SGDLS and YYNGEE. CDR3 sequence reads: CASSPGTSGYEQYF. As DNA, the CDR3 is TGTGCCAGCAGCCCCGGGACTAGCGGCTACGAGCAGTACTTC.

V usage is TRBV19 and J usage is TRBJ2-1; 10 bases align to TRBD1. The CDR3 length is 15 residues. CDR1 and CDR2 from the germline V gene are LNHDA and SQIVND (reference sequence). The ends lost 0 bases at V and 8 bases at J; junction bases unmatched: 4. CDR3 region: CASSIDLGTGDEQFF. CDR3 coding DNA: TGTGCCAGTAGTATAGATCTAGGGACAGGGGATGAGCAGTTCTTC.

This chain links TRBV7-9 with TRBJ2-7; 9 nucleotides agree with TRBD1. Germline values: CDR1 SEHNR, CDR2 FQNEAQ (reference sequence). The CDR3 is made up of 14 amino acids. Germline trimming cut 1 base from V and 5 bases from J; bases unmatched to any gene: 3. For the CDR3, the DNA is TGTGCCAGCAGCTTAGGGGACAGGGTCAACGAGCAGTACTTC. It translates to CASSLGDRVNEQYF.

The V and J genes are TRBV6-5 and TRBJ2-7; 11 bases line up with TRBD2. Germline values: CDR1 MNHEY, CDR2 SVGAGI. There are 15 residues in the CDR3. Trimming at V came to 2 bases and at J to 3 bases, leaving 3 bases not matched to a gene. CDR3 coding DNA: TGTGCCAGCAGTTACCTAGCGGGAGGACTCTACGAGCAGTACTTC. Its protein product is CASSYLAGGLYEQYF.

The chain is built from TRBV7-8 and TRBJ1-1; 9 bases are a match to TRBD1. The CDR3 sequence is 14 residues long. The J segment lost 10 bases and the V segment lost 5 bases, leaving 11 bases of the junction unmatched. CDR1 and CDR2 from the germline V gene are SGHVS and FQNEAQ. The CDR3 sequence is CASSPGTGREGAFF. The CDR3 bases are TGTGCCAGCAGCCCGGGGACAGGGCGCGAGGGAGCTTTCTTT.

V and J are TRBV11-2 and TRBJ1-5; the D gene is possibly TRBD1 (5 bases). This CDR3 is built from 13 residues. CDR1 and CDR2 from the germline V gene are SGHAT and FQNNGV. Deletions cut 2 bases from V and 10 bases from J, with 12 bases between. Written as DNA, the CDR3 is TGTGCCAGCAGCTTAAGGGCAGGGTTTCCCCAGCATTTT. This codes for CASSLRAGFPQHF.

This chain connects TRBV6-5 to TRBJ1-3; D possibly corresponds to TRBD1 (5 bases). The CDR3 is 15 residues long. Looked up from germline, CDR1 is MNHEY and CDR2 is SVGAGI. V was clipped by 2 bases and J by 2 bases, with 10 bases between them. CDR3 nucleotide sequence: TGTGCCAGCAGTTACGTTGGAGGGGCTGGAAACACCATATATTTT. The encoded protein is CASSYVGGAGNTIYF.

This clone has just one count. The gene calls are TRBV5-1 and TRBJ2-2; the match to TRBD1 covers 8 bases. The CDR3 is made up of 16 amino acids. The germline gives CDR1 SGHRS, CDR2 YFSETQ. Losses at the gene ends were 0 bases for V and 2 bases for J; bases not matched to a gene: 3. The DNA for the CDR3 is TGCGCCAGCAGCTTGGTGGCAGGGGGCAACACCGGGGAGCTGTTTTTT. This gives the protein CASSLVAGGNTGELFF.

This clone is classed as medium-sized. This rearrangement joins TRBV10-1 to TRBJ2-7; 7 bases align to TRBD1. Germline loops: CDR1 WNHNN, CDR2 SYGVQD (reference sequence). This CDR3 has 15 amino acids. V lost 6 bases, J lost 0 bases, and 8 bases stayed unmatched. The CDR3: CASRAGTASSYEQYF. CDR3 sequence (DNA): TGCGCCAGCAGAGCCGGGACAGCGAGCTCCTACGAGCAGTACTTC.

V is TRBV6-5 and J is TRBJ1-1; 7 bases are a match to TRBD1. The CDR3 runs 14 residues. V lost 5 bases to trimming and J lost 7 bases; unmatched junction nucleotides: 10. Germline V gene lookup returns CDR1 MNHEY and CDR2 SVGAGI. The CDR3 loop is CASSIPPGDSEAFF. The CDR3 nucleotides read TGTGCCAGCAGTATCCCCCCCGGGGACAGTGAAGCTTTCTTT.